A selection of T cell receptor beta chains follows, all from one sample in a study of a mutant IDH1 vaccine in newly diagnosed glioma. For these TCRs, the target antigens are not known. TCRdb's copy holds only in-frame clones and misses some; the assay was immunoSEQ multiplex PCR. Among 40,000 to 50,000 clones listed, around 91% were seen once. The sequencing here drew on PBMCs, taken from a glioma patient whose treatment included an IDH1 peptide vaccine. The receptors were gathered from a man in his forties with glioma. Each CDR3 is given without its conserved first and last residue. A D gene is named only where the DNA matches it firmly. Where a row states a size, it is once, few, many or the class of an expanded clone; other rows omit it.

clone_size	v_call	j_call	d_call	cdr3_aa
-	TRBV27	TRBJ2-3	-	ASSWGVQGGTTQY
-	TRBV5-5	TRBJ1-1	-	ASSLDPSNTEAF
-	TRBV7-9	TRBJ1-1	-	ASSLSGWAVREAF
once	TRBV10-3	TRBJ1-2	-	AISDRSHYGYT
-	TRBV7-2	TRBJ1-5	-	ASSPVGGNQPQH
-	TRBV5-1	TRBJ2-3	-	ASSTGQDTDTQY
-	TRBV11-2	TRBJ2-3	-	ASSSSGRMGDTQY
-	TRBV29-1	TRBJ1-2	TRBD1	SVDTVWGQTNYGYT
-	TRBV7-6	TRBJ2-2	-	ASSLDRVGELF
-	TRBV18	TRBJ1-1	-	ASSTEYTEAF
-	TRBV6-6	TRBJ2-3	-	ASSSRLMADTQY
-	TRBV5-5	TRBJ1-2	-	ASSLEGHPYGYT
-	TRBV7-9	TRBJ2-7	TRBD2	ASSLASGSGEQY
few	TRBV4-3	TRBJ1-5	-	ASSQDKRQPQH
-	TRBV2	TRBJ2-5	-	ASSSTRRGRETQY
-	TRBV5-6	TRBJ2-7	TRBD2	ASSGLSGSSLYEQY
-	TRBV28	TRBJ1-1	TRBD1	ASRGRGGNTEAF
-	TRBV4-2	TRBJ1-2	-	ASSHLPGIDGYT
-	TRBV11-2	TRBJ2-7	-	ASSSYRRNYEQY
-	TRBV18	TRBJ2-2	-	ASSPLLVSGTGELF
-	TRBV11-2	TRBJ1-3	-	ASTFGTAGNTIY